This entry is about one T cell receptor (beta chain). Its specificity is unknown. Produced via immunoSEQ multiplex PCR; TCRdb's table is partial and in-frame only. The table includes more than 50,000 clones, 80% to 90% detected once. The sample belongs to a study of T cell responses to AZD1222 COVID-19 vaccine. Study-level information: Samples with a second dose at about 4 or about 12 weeks were pooled together. General observations from the study: Repertoires in all cases were sampled only once the peak T cell response had passed. Spike-wide coverage was observed for vaccine-associated CD4 TCRs, with dominant responses at 160-218 and 743-854. Clonal diversity may have been underestimated in mostly white British donors.

Trimming took off 1 base at V and 3 bases at J, with 10 bases between the two ends. This CDR3 is 15 amino acids long. CDR1 SGHTA and CDR2 FQGNSA come from the germline V gene. Material: peripheral blood, obtained on day 0 of AZD1222 vaccination. The chain is built from TRBV7-2 and TRBJ1-3; TRBD1 might be the D (6 bases). The receptor was derived from an adult in good health. CDR3 loop: CASSLDRAVGNTIYF. The CDR3 DNA reads as TGTGCCAGCAGCTTAGACAGGGCTGTTGGAAACACCATATATTTT.